This T cell receptor beta chain was profiled in a study of post-analysis software for immune sequencing data. Study-wide points: Samples from a shared batch, those prepared together, strongly co-clustered by F measure. In patients, about 5 TRBV segments were more frequent than in controls, with TRBV5-6, TRBV5-1 and TRBV20-1 among them. Controls had significantly higher normalized Chao1 diversity than multiple sclerosis patients.

V shed 5 bases, J shed 5 bases, and the junction held 7 bases outside the gene matches. CDR3 length: 14 residues. To note about this clonotype: The antigen remains undetermined.

Unique molecular identifiers were carried by the TCR beta cDNA libraries. A single record per CDR3 protein comes from TCRdb applying MiXCR to the PCR reads. Of 750,000 to 950,000 distinct CDR3 sequences listed, approximately 53% are singletons. Sequenced sample: blood. V is TRBV12-3 or TRBV12-4 and J is TRBJ2-3; TRBD1 matches at 7 bases. This sequence originates from a girl aged 5 to 17 with multiple sclerosis. The CDR3 here is CASSQRQGQDTQYF. The CDR3 region has the DNA TGTGCCAGCAGTCAAAGACAGGGTCAAGATACGCAGTATTTT.